In this sample, the clone carrying this T cell receptor (beta chain) turned up a few times. Its antigen is currently unknown. The second PCR ran roughly 6 to 11 cycles with a sample-barcoded 5' primer and J-beta primers. Each cDNA molecule was tagged by a template-switch adaptor with 12 random nucleotides. A minimum of 2.5 million CDR3-containing paired-end reads was obtained for each sample. One entry per CDR3 protein results from TCRdb running MiXCR on the 5' RACE reads. The data contain fewer than 800,000 distinct CDR3 sequences, 45% to 50% of them singletons. This sample was included in a study of blood T cells in healthy people across ages. Study background: About one barcoded beta molecule per two T cells came from capture by template switching. Findings and limits, study-wide: A strong correlation was found between TCR beta diversity and the percentage of naive T cells.

CDR3 length equals 16 residues. Germline V gene lookup returns CDR1 LNHDA and CDR2 SQIVND (reference sequence). V shed 4 bases and J shed 2 bases, with 17 bases lying between them. This chain links TRBV19 with TRBJ2-5; D might be TRBD1 (6 bases). The specimen sequenced was blood. The origin of this receptor is a woman aged 55-70 years in good health. The CDR3 coding sequence is TGTGCCAGTAGTAAAGGGGGTAAAACTGCACAAGAGACCCAGTACTTC. Its protein product is CASSKGGKTAQETQYF.